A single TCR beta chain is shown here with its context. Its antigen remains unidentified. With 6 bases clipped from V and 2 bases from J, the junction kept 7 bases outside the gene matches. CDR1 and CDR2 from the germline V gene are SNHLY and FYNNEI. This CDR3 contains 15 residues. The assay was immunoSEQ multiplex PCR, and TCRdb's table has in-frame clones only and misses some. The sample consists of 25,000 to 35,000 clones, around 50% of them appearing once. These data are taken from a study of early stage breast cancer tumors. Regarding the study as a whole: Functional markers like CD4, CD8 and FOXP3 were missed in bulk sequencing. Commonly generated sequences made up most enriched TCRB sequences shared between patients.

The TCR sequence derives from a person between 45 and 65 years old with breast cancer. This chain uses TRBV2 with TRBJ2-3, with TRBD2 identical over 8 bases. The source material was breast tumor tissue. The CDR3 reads CASRQLAVATDTQYF. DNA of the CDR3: TGTGCCAGCAGGCAACTAGCGGTGGCCACAGATACGCAGTATTTT. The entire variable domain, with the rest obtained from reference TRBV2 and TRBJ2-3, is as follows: EPEVTQTPSHQVTQMGQEVILRCVPISNHLYFYWYRQILGQKVEFLVSFYNNEISEKSEIFDDQFSVERPDGSNFTLKIRSTKLEDSAMYFCASRQLAVATDTQYFGPGTRLTVL.